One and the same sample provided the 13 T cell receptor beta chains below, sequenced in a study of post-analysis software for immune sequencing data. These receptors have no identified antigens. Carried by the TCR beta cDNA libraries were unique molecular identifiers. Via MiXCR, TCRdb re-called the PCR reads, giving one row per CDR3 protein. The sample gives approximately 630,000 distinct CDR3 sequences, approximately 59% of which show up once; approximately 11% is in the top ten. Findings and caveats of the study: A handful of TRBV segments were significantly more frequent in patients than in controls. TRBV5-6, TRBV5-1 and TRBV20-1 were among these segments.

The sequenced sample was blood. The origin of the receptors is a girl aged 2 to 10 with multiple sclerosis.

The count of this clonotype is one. Here the CDR3 DNA reads TGTGCCAGCAGTTCGACGATAGCGATGGGGGCAGATACGCAGTATTTT. Translation gives CASSSTIAMGADTQYF. The chain employs TRBV28 and TRBJ2-3, with D tentatively TRBD1 or TRBD2 (5 bases each). Germline V gene data show CDR1 as MDHEN and CDR2 as SYDVKM. The length of the CDR3 is 16 residues. V lost 4 bases, J lost 4 bases, and 18 bases lay in between.

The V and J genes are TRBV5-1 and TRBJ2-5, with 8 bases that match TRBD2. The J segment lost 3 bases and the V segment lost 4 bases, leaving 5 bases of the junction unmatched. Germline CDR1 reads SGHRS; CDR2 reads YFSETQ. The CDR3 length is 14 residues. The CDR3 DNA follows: TGCGCCAGCAGCCGGGGGGGACTAGAAGAGACCCAGTACTTC. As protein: CASSRGGLEETQYF.

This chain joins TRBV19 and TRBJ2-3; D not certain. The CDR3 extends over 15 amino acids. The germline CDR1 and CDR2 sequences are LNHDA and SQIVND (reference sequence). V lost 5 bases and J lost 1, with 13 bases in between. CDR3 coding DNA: TGTGCCAGTAGTCCTCCCGTTGGGGGCACAGATACGCAGTATTTT. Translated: CASSPPVGGTDTQYF.

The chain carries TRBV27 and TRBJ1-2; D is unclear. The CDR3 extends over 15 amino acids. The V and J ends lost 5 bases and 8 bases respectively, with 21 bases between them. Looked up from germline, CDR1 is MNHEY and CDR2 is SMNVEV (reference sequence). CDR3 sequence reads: CASSPWGREAGGYTF. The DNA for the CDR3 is TGTGCCAGCAGTCCCTGGGGTAGGGAAGCCGGGGGCTACACCTTC.

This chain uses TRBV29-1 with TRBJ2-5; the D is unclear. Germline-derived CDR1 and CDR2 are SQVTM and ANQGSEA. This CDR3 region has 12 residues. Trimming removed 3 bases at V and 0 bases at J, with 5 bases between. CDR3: CSVENNQETQYF. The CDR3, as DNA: TGCAGCGTTGAGAACAACCAAGAGACCCAGTACTTC.

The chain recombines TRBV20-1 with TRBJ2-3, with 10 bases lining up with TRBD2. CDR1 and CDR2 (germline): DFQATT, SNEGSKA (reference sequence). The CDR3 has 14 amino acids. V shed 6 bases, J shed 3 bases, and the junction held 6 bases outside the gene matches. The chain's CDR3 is CSAQREGRTDTQYF. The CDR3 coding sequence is TGCAGTGCCCAGCGGGAGGGCCGGACAGATACGCAGTATTTT.

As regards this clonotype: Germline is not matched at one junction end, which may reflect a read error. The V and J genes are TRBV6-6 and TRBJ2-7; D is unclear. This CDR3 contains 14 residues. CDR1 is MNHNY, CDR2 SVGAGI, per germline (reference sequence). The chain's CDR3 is CASSYSSTSYGQYF. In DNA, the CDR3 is TGTGCCAGCAGTTACTCCTCGACCTCCTACGGGCAGTACTTC.

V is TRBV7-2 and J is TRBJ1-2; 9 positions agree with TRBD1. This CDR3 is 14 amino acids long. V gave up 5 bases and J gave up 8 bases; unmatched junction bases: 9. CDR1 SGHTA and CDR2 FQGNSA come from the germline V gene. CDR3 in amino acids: CASSAQQGAEGYTF. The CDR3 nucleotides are TGTGCCAGCAGCGCACAACAGGGGGCGGAGGGCTACACCTTC.

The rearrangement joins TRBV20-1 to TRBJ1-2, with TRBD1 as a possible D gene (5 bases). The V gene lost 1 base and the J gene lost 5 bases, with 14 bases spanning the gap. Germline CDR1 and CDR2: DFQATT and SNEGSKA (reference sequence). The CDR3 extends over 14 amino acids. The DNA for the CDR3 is TGCAGTGCTAGAGGGTCAGGGTTGGGGTATGGCTACACCTTC. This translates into CSARGSGLGYGYTF.

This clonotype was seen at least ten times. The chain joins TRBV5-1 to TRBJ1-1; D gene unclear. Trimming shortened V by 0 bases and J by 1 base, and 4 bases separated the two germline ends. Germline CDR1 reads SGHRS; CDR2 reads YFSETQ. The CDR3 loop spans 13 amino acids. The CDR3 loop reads CASSLEENTEAFF. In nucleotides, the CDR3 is TGCGCCAGCAGCTTGGAGGAGAACACTGAAGCTTTCTTT.

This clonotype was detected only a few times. Here the CDR3 reads CSVGYSGGGEFF. The DNA for the CDR3 is TGCAGCGTGGGCTATAGCGGCGGGGGGGAGTTCTTC. The chain uses TRBV29-1 and TRBJ2-1, with 9 bases matching TRBD2. The trim removed 6 bases at V and 14 bases at J, leaving 11 bases unmatched. CDR3 length: 12 amino acids. Looked up from germline, CDR1 is SQVTM and CDR2 is ANQGSEA.

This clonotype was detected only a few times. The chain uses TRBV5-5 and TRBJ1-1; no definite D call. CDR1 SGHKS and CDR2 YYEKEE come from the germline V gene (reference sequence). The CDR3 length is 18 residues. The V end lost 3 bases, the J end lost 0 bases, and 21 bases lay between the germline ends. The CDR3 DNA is TGTGCCAGCAGCTCCAGCTTGCGAGGGCTCGAAATGAACACTGAAGCTTTCTTT. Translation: CASSSSLRGLEMNTEAFF.

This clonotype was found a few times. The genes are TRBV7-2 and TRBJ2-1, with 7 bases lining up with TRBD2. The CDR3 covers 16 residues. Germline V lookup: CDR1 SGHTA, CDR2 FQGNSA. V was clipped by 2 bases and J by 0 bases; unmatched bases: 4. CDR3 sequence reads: CASSLLADSSYNEQFF. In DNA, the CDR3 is TGTGCCAGCAGCTTACTAGCGGATAGCTCCTACAATGAGCAGTTCTTC.